This T cell receptor (beta chain) was obtained from a study of T cell repertoires in cytomegalovirus infection. Overall study context: Public signatures in TCR beta pointed to CMV infection and matching HLA type.

The length of the CDR3 is 16 residues. V was clipped by 3 bases and J by 7 bases; unmatched bases: 7. From germline, CDR1 is LNHDA and CDR2 SQIVND (reference sequence). This clonotype occurred a few times. What it binds is unknown. Study-wide findings and caveats: CMV-specific TCR beta clonotypes restricted by HLA-C were the ones dominating the ex vivo response. Summed frequency of public TCR beta families distinguished CMV carriers with the relevant HLA.

MiXCR was run by TCRdb on the reads, yielding one entry per CDR3 protein. Of 200,000 to 250,000 distinct CDR3 sequences in the sample, about 5.9% were seen once. Source material: PBMCs. The sequence came from a human donor in good health (CMV status not recorded). Some clones in this sample may be carry-over from other donors' samples. This sequence joins TRBV19 and TRBJ2-4; 12 nucleotides agree with TRBD1. The CDR3 loop is CASSIRDRGPGNIQYF. CDR3 in DNA: TGTGCCAGTAGTATCCGGGACAGGGGGCCAGGGAACATTCAGTACTTC.